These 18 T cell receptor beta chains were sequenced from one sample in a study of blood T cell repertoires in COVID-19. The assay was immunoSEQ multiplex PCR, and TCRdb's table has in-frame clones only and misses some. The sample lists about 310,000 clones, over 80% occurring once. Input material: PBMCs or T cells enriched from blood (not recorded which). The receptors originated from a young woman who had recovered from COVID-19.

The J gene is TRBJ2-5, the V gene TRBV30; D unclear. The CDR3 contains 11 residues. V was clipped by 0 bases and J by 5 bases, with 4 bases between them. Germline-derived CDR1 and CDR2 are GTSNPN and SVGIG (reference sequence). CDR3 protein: CAWSVGETQYF. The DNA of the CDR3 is TGTGCCTGGAGTGTCGGGGAGACCCAGTACTTC.

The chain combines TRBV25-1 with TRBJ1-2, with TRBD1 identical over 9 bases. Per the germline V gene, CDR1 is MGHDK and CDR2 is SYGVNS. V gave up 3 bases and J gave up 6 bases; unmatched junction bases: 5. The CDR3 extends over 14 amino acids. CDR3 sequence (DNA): TGTGCCAGCAGTGAGCCGGGACAGGGAAATGGCTACACCTTC. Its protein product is CASSEPGQGNGYTF.

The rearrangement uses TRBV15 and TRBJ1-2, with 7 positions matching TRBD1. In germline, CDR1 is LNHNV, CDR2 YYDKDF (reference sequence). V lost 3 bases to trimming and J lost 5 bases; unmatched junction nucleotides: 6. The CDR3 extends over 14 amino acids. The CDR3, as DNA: TGTGCCACCAGCAGGGGGGACAGCCTTTATGGCTACACCTTC. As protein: CATSRGDSLYGYTF.

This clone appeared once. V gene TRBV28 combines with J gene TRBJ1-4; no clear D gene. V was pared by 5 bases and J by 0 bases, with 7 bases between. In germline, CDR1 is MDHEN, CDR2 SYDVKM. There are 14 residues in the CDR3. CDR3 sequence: CASSNGATNEKLFF. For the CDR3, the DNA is TGTGCCAGCAGTAACGGGGCAACTAATGAAAAACTGTTTTTT.

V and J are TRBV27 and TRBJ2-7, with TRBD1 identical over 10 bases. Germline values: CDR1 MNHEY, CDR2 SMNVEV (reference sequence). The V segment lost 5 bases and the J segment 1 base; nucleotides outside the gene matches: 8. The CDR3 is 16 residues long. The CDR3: CASSNRTGGDSYEQYF. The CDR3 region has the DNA TGTGCCAGCAGTAATAGGACAGGGGGTGATTCCTACGAGCAGTACTTC.

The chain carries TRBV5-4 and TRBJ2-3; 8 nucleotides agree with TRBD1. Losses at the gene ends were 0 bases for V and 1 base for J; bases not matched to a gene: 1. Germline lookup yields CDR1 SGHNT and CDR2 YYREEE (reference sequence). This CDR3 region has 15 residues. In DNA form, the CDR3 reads TGTGCCAGCAGCTTGGTACAGGGGGGCACAGATACGCAGTATTTT. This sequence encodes CASSLVQGGTDTQYF.

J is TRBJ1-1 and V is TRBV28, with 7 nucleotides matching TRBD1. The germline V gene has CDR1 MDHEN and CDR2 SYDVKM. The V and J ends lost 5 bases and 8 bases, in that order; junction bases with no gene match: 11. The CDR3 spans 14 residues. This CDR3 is CASSKPGQIGEAFF. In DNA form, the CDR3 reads TGTGCCAGCAGTAAGCCGGGACAGATAGGAGAAGCTTTCTTT.

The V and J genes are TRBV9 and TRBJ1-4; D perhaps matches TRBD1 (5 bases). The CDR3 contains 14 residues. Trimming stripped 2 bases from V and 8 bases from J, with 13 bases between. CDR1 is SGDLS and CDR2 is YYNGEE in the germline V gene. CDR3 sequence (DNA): TGTGCCAGCAGCGTGAGAGGGGAGGAAGAAAAACTGTTTTTT. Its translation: CASSVRGEEEKLFF. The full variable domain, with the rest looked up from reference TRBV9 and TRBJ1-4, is DSGVTQTPKHLITATGQRVTLRCSPRSGDLSVYWYQQSLDQGLQFLIQYYNGEERAKGNILERFSAQQFPDLHSELNLSSLELGDSALYFCASSVRGEEEKLFFGSGTQLSVL.

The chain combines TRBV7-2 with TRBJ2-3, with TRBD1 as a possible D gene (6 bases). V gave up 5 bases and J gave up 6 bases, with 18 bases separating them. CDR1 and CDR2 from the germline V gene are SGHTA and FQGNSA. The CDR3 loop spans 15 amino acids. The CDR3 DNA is TGTGCCAGCAGCCCGACAAGACAGGCAAGCGATACGCAGTATTTT. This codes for CASSPTRQASDTQYF.

In DNA form, the CDR3 reads TGTGCCAGCAGGACGACTGTGGGGGCAAGGTATGGCTACACCTTC. Its protein product is CASRTTVGARYGYTF. The rearrangement links TRBV28 to TRBJ1-2, with D possibly being TRBD1 (6 bases). From germline, CDR1 is MDHEN and CDR2 SYDVKM. V lost 6 bases, J lost 5 bases, and 19 bases lay in between. CDR3 length: 15 amino acids.

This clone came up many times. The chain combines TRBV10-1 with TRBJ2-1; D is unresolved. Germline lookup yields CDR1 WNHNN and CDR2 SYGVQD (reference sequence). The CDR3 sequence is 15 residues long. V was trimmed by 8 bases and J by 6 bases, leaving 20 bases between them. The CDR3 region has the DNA TGCGCCAGCCCATCATACCACCCTCAGGCCAATGAGCAGTTCTTC. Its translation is CASPSYHPQANEQFF.

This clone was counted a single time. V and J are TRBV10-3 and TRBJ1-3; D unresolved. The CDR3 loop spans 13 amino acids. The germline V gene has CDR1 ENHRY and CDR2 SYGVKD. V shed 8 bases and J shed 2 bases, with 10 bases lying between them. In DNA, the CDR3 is TGTGCCATCTTAGAGGATCCTGGAAACACCATATATTTT. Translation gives CAILEDPGNTIYF.

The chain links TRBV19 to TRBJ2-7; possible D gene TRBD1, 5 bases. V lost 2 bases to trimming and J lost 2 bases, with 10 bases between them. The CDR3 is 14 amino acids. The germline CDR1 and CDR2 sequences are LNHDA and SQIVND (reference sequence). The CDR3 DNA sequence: TGTGCCAGTAGTATACAGGGTAGTACCTACGAGCAGTACTTC. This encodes CASSIQGSTYEQYF. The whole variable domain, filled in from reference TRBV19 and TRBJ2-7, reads DGGITQSPKYLFRKEGQNVTLSCEQNLNHDAMYWYRQDPGQGLRLIYYSQIVNDFQKGDIAEGYSVSREKKESFPLTVTSAQKNPTAFYLCASSIQGSTYEQYFGPGTRLTVT.

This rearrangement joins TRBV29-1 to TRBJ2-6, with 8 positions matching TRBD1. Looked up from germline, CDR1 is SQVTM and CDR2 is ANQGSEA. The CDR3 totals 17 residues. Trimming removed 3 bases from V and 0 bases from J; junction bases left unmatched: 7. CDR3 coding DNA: TGCAGCGTTGATGTAGGACAGGGAATCTCTGGGGCCAACGTCCTGACTTTC. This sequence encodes CSVDVGQGISGANVLTF.

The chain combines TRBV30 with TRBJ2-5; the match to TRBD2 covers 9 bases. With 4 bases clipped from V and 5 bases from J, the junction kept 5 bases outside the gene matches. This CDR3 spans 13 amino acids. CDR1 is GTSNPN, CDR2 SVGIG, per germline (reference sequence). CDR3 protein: CAWMLTSGETQYF. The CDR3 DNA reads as TGTGCCTGGATGCTGACTAGCGGTGAGACCCAGTACTTC.

The CDR3 here is CASSPQMAGMNEKLFF. The CDR3 DNA follows: TGTGCCAGCAGTCCTCAGATGGCGGGGATGAATGAAAAACTGTTTTTT. The chain is built from TRBV28 and TRBJ1-4, with no clear D. Germline V CDR1 and CDR2: MDHEN, SYDVKM. The V end was cut by 5 bases, the J end by 5 bases, with 18 bases between. The CDR3 totals 16 residues.

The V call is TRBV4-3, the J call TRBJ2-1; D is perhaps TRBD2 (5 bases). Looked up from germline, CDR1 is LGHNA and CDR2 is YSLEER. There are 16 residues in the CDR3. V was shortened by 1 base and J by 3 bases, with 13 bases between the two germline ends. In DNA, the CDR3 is TGCGCCAGCAGCCAAGTTTTCGAGGGCCTCTACAATGAGCAGTTCTTC. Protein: CASSQVFEGLYNEQFF.

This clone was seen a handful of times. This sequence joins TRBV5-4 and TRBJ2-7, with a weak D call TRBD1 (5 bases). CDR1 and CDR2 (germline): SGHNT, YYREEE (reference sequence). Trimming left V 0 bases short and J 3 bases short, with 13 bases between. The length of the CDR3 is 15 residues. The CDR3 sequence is CASSLESTAGYEQYF. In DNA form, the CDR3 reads TGTGCCAGCAGCTTGGAATCGACAGCTGGCTACGAGCAGTACTTC. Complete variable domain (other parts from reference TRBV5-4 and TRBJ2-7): ETGVTQSPTHLIKTRGQQVTLRCSSQSGHNTVSWYQQALGQGPQFIFQYYREEENGRGNFPPRFSGLQFPNYSSELNVNALELDDSALYLCASSLESTAGYEQYFGPGTRLTVT.